The rows below give T cell receptor beta chains drawn from one sample of a study of T cell responses to AZD1222 COVID-19 vaccine. Produced via immunoSEQ multiplex PCR; TCRdb's table is partial and in-frame only. The table includes some 120,000 clones, over 75% detected once. The material was peripheral blood, obtained on day 0 of AZD1222 vaccination. The receptors stem from an adult in good health. The CDR3 runs from the conserved cysteine through the conserved F or W. A D gene is named only where the DNA matches it firmly. The size field is filled for only some rows; it gives once, few, many or a size class.

cdr3_nt: TGTGCCAGCAGCTCCTCACACAGCTCCTACGAGCAGTACTTC
cdr3_aa: CASSSSHSSYEQYF
d_call: .
clone_size: .
v_call: TRBV7-3
j_call: TRBJ2-7

cdr3_nt: TGTGCCAGCAGCCTCCAGGGAGGAAACACCATATATTTT
cdr3_aa: CASSLQGGNTIYF
d_call: .
clone_size: once
v_call: TRBV11-3
j_call: TRBJ1-3

cdr3_nt: TGTGCCAGCAGCCAAAGACTAGCGGACTACAATGAGCAGTTCTTC
cdr3_aa: CASSQRLADYNEQFF
d_call: TRBD2
clone_size: .
v_call: TRBV3-1/TRBV3-2
j_call: TRBJ2-1

cdr3_nt: TGTGCCAGCAGTGAAGCCCCGGACAGTACCTACGAGCAGTACTTC
cdr3_aa: CASSEAPDSTYEQYF
d_call: .
clone_size: .
v_call: TRBV6-1
j_call: TRBJ2-7

cdr3_nt: TGTGCCAGCAGTTTCCTGGGACTAGCGGAGTCCTACGAGCAGTACTTC
cdr3_aa: CASSFLGLAESYEQYF
d_call: TRBD2
clone_size: .
v_call: TRBV28
j_call: TRBJ2-7

cdr3_nt: TGTGCCAGCAGCCCCCTGCGGGGAAGCTCCTACGAGCAGTACTTC
cdr3_aa: CASSPLRGSSYEQYF
d_call: .
clone_size: .
v_call: TRBV6-5
j_call: TRBJ2-7

cdr3_nt: TGTGCCAGCAGCCAAGGGGCACAGGGGGGAGCTAACTATGGCTACACCTTC
cdr3_aa: CASSQGAQGGANYGYTF
d_call: TRBD1
clone_size: .
v_call: TRBV3-1/TRBV3-2
j_call: TRBJ1-2

cdr3_nt: TGTGCCAGCAGCTTAGCCCCCCCGGGGGGGTCCTATGGCTACACCTTC
cdr3_aa: CASSLAPPGGSYGYTF
d_call: .
clone_size: .
v_call: TRBV7-2
j_call: TRBJ1-2

cdr3_nt: TGTGCCAGCAGTTTATCGCAAGAAGGGAGCGCTGAAGCTTTCTTT
cdr3_aa: CASSLSQEGSAEAFF
d_call: .
clone_size: .
v_call: TRBV27
j_call: TRBJ1-1

cdr3_nt: TGTGCCAGCAGCTTAATTCAGAATCCCCCTGCCTTCTCCTACGAGCAGTACTTC
cdr3_aa: CASSLIQNPPAFSYEQYF
d_call: .
clone_size: .
v_call: TRBV7-3
j_call: TRBJ2-7

cdr3_nt: TGCGCCAGCACAACCGGGACTAGCGGGGAAGAGACCCAGTACTTC
cdr3_aa: CASTTGTSGEETQYF
d_call: TRBD2
clone_size: .
v_call: TRBV5-1
j_call: TRBJ2-5

cdr3_nt: TGTGCCAGCAGCTTAGAAGTGAATCAGCCCCAGCATTTT
cdr3_aa: CASSLEVNQPQHF
d_call: .
clone_size: .
v_call: TRBV7-2
j_call: TRBJ1-5